This TCR beta chain was captured by sequencing in a study of control samples from healthy donors and cancer patients. There are 11 residues in the CDR3. V lost 0 bases to trimming and J lost 8 bases, with 7 bases between them. The germline CDR1 and CDR2 sequences are DFQATT and SNEGSKA (reference sequence). Profiled with immunoSEQ multiplex PCR; TCRdb holds only in-frame clones, not every one. This table holds roughly 14,000 clones, over 70% found once. Sequencing used PBMCs. This chain links TRBV20-1 with TRBJ1-2; no clear D gene. This sequence originates from a woman in her 70s with colorectal cancer. The DNA of the CDR3 is TGCAGTGCTAGAGATTTGGGGGGCTACACCTTC. Protein: CSARDLGGYTF.